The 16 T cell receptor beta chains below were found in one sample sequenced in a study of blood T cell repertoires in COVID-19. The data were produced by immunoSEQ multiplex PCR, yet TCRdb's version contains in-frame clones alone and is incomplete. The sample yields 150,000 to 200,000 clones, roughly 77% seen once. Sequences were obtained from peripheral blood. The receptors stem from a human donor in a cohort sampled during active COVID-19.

The CDR3 sequence: CASSPVPVDSPLHF. The CDR3 DNA reads TGTGCCAGCTCACCGGTCCCGGTGGATTCACCCCTCCACTTT. The rearrangement joins TRBV18 to TRBJ1-6; no clear D. Germline values: CDR1 KGHSH, CDR2 LQKENI. The CDR3 covers 14 residues. Trimming left V 3 bases short and J 8 bases short, with 11 bases between.

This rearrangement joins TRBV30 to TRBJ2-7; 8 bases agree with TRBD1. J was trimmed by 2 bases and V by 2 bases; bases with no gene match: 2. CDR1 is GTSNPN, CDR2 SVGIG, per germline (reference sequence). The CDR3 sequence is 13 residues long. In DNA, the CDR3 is TGTGCCTGGAGTCCAGGGGGCCCCTACGAGCAGTACTTC. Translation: CAWSPGGPYEQYF.

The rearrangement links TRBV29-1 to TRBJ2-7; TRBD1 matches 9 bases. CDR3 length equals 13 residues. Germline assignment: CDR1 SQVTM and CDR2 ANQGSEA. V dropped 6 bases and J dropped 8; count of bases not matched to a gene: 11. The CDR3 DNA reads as TGCAGCGTCGTGGGACAGGGTGGCCGCCAGCAGTACTTC. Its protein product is CSVVGQGGRQQYF.

This CDR3 reads CASSSPTGGVETQYF. CDR3 nucleotides: TGTGCCAGCAGCTCCCCCACCGGCGGAGTAGAGACCCAGTACTTC. V gene TRBV3-1 (or the pseudogene TRBV3-2) combines with J gene TRBJ2-5; the D is unclear. V gave up 5 bases and J gave up 4 bases, with 17 bases separating them. The CDR3 runs 15 residues. Germline V gene sequence: CDR1 LGHDT, CDR2 YNNKEL (reference sequence).

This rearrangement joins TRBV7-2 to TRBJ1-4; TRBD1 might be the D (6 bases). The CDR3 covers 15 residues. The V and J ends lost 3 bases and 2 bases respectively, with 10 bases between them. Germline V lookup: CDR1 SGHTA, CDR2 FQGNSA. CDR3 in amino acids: CASSFRGGTNEKLFF. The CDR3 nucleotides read TGTGCCAGCAGCTTTCGCGGGGGCACTAATGAAAAACTGTTTTTT. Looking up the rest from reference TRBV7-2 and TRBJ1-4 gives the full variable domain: GAGVSQSPSNKVTEKGKDVELRCDPISGHTALYWYRQSLGQGLEFLIYFQGNSAPDKSGLPSDRFSAERTGGSVSTLTIQRTQQEDSAVYLCASSFRGGTNEKLFFGSGTQLSVL.

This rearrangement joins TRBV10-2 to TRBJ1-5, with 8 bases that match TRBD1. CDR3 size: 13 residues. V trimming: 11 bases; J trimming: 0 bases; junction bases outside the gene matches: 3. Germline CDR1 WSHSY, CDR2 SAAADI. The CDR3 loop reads CASTGVSNQPQHF. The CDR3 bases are TGCGCCTCGACAGGGGTTAGCAATCAGCCCCAGCATTTT.

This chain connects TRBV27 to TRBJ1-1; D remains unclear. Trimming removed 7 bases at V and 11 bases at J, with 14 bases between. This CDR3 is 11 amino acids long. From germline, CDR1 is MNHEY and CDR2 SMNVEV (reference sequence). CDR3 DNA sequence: TGTGCCAGCACCTCGAGTCGCCGGGCTTTCTTT. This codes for CASTSSRRAFF.

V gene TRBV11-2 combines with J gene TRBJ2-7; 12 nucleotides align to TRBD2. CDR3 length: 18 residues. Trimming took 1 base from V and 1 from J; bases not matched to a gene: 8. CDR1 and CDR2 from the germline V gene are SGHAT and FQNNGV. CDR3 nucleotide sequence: TGTGCCAGCAGCTTAGTGAGCCGAGGACTAGCGGGGTCCTACGAGCAGTACTTC. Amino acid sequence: CASSLVSRGLAGSYEQYF.

The CDR3 loop is CASSQTSGPYNEQFF. CDR3 nucleotide sequence: TGTGCCAGCTCACAAACTAGCGGTCCTTACAATGAGCAGTTCTTC. The chain recombines TRBV18 with TRBJ2-1; 8 nucleotides match TRBD2. J gave up 4 bases and V 4 bases, and 6 bases lay outside the gene matches. CDR3 length: 15 amino acids. Per germline, CDR1 KGHSH and CDR2 LQKENI.

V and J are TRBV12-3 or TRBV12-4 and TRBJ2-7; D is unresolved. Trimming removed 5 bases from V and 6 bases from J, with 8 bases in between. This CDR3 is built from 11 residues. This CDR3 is CASSEAVEQYF. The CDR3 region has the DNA TGTGCCAGCAGTGAGGCAGTCGAGCAGTACTTC.

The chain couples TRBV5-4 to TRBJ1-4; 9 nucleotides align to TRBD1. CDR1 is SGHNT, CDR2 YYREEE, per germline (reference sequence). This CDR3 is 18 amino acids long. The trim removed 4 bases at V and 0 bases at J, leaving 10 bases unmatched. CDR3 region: CASSPGVTGGSTNEKLFF. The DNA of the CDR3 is TGTGCCAGCAGCCCGGGCGTGACAGGGGGTTCAACTAATGAAAAACTGTTTTTT.

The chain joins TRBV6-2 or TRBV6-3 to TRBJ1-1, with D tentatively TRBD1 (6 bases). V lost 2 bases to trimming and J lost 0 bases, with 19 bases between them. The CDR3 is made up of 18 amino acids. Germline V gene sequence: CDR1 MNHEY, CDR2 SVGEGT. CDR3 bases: TGTGCCAGCAGTTACCCAACGGGGGGCGCGATCCTGAACACTGAAGCTTTCTTT. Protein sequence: CASSYPTGGAILNTEAFF.

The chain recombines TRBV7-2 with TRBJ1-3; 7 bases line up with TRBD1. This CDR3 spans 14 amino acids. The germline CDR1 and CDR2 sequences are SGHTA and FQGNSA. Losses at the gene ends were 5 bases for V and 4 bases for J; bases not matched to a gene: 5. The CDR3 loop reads CASSPTDRGNTIYF. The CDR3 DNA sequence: TGTGCCAGCAGCCCAACGGACAGGGGAAACACCATATATTTT. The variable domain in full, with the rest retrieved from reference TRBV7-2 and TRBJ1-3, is GAGVSQSPSNKVTEKGKDVELRCDPISGHTALYWYRQSLGQGLEFLIYFQGNSAPDKSGLPSDRFSAERTGGSVSTLTIQRTQQEDSAVYLCASSPTDRGNTIYFGEGSWLTVV.

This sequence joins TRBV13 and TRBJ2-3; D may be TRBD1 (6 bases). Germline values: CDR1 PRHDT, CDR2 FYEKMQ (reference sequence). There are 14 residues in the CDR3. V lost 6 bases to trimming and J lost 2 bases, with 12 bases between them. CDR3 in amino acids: CASRADRFTDTQYF. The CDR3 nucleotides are TGTGCCAGCAGAGCAGACAGGTTCACAGATACGCAGTATTTT. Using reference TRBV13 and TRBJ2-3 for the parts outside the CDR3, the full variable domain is AAGVIQSPRHLIKEKRETATLKCYPIPRHDTVYWYQQGPGQDPQFLISFYEKMQSDKGSIPDRFSAQQFSDYHSELNMSSLELGDSALYFCASRADRFTDTQYFGPGTRLTVL.

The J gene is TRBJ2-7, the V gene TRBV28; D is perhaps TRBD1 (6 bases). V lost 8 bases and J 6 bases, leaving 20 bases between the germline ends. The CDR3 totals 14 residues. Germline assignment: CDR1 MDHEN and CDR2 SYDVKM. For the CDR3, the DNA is TGTGCCAGCTCACCCCGGGGACACCGGGGCGAGCAGTACTTC. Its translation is CASSPRGHRGEQYF.

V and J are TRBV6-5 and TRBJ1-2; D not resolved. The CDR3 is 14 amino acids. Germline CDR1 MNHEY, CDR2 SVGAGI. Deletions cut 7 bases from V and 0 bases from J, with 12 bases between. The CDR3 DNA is TGTGCCAGCAAGAAGAGCTCGGCTAACTATGGCTACACCTTC. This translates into CASKKSSANYGYTF.